A single sample gave rise to the 20 T cell receptor beta chains below, sequenced in a study of cytomegalovirus exposure and HLA in healthy donors. PCR used 60 Vbeta primers and 13 Jbeta primers. Profiled with immunoSEQ multiplex PCR; TCRdb holds only in-frame clones, not every one. The data show roughly 170,000 clones, with around 83% seen just once and 1.5% to 2% held by the top ten. The sample consisted of PBMCs. The receptors were sampled from a man aged 45-65 years in good health and CMV-seronegative.

This chain links TRBV25-1 with TRBJ2-7, with 7 positions matching TRBD2. CDR1 and CDR2 from the germline V gene are MGHDK and SYGVNS. The CDR3 extends over 14 amino acids. The trim removed 6 bases at V and 2 bases at J, leaving 7 bases unmatched. The CDR3 nucleotides are TGTGCCAGCAGGGGGGGGGTTTCACCCTACGAGCAGTACTTC. Translated, it gives CASRGGVSPYEQYF.

The chain combines TRBV7-3 with TRBJ1-4; 11 nucleotides match TRBD1. Trimming removed 1 base from V and 8 bases from J; junction bases left unmatched: 24. The germline gives CDR1 SGHTA, CDR2 FQGTGA. The CDR3 runs 22 residues. CDR3 in amino acids: CASSLSEGVREEDRGQREKLFF. CDR3 nucleotide sequence: TGTGCCAGCAGCTTAAGTGAGGGGGTTAGGGAAGAGGACAGGGGGCAACGAGAAAAACTGTTTTTT. Based on the CDR3 plus reference TRBV7-3 and TRBJ1-4, the full variable domain is GAGVSQTPSNKVTEKGKYVELRCDPISGHTALYWYRQSLGQGPEFLIYFQGTGAADDSGLPNDRFFAVRPEGSVSTLKIQRTERGDSAVYLCASSLSEGVREEDRGQREKLFFGSGTQLSVL.

The chain joins TRBV7-2 to TRBJ1-4, with D maybe TRBD1 (6 bases). Per the germline V gene, CDR1 is SGHTA and CDR2 is FQGNSA. V shed 2 bases and J shed 3 bases, with 10 bases lying between them. The CDR3 runs to 15 residues. The CDR3 spells CASSLTGTPNEKLFF. In DNA, the CDR3 is TGTGCCAGCAGCTTAACGGGGACACCTAATGAAAAACTGTTTTTT.

The rearrangement links TRBV6-6 to TRBJ1-5, with a tentative D call TRBD1 (6 bases). Per the germline V gene, CDR1 is MNHNY and CDR2 is SVGAGI (reference sequence). The V and J ends lost 6 bases and 3 bases respectively, with 15 bases between them. This CDR3 spans 15 amino acids. The CDR3 spells CASSPKTGFNQPQHF. DNA for the CDR3: TGTGCCAGCAGCCCTAAGACAGGTTTCAATCAGCCCCAGCATTTT.

The chain carries TRBV7-9 and TRBJ2-7, with 9 bases lining up with TRBD1. Germline V CDR1 and CDR2: SEHNR, FQNEAQ (reference sequence). V was clipped by 5 bases and J by 6 bases; unmatched bases: 8. The CDR3 length is 14 residues. The CDR3 DNA sequence: TGTGCCAGCAGCCGCGGACAGGGGAAGGCCGAGCAGTACTTC. It yields the protein CASSRGQGKAEQYF.

The V call is TRBV9, the J call TRBJ2-1, with a tentative D call TRBD2 (6 bases). Germline lookup yields CDR1 SGDLS and CDR2 YYNGEE. The CDR3 contains 14 residues. Trimming took 0 bases from V and 4 from J, leaving 8 bases between them. The CDR3 DNA reads as TGTGCCAGCAGCGTAGTGGCGGGGTACAATGAGCAGTTCTTC. Its translation: CASSVVAGYNEQFF.

The rearrangement uses TRBV7-9 and TRBJ2-3; D is perhaps TRBD1 (5 bases). The germline V gene has CDR1 SEHNR and CDR2 FQNEAQ (reference sequence). CDR3 length equals 15 residues. V was pared by 2 bases and J by 1 base, with 10 bases between. The CDR3 nucleotides read TGTGCCAGCAGCTTACAGGGTGTCGGCACAGATACGCAGTATTTT. Its translation: CASSLQGVGTDTQYF. Based on the CDR3 plus reference TRBV7-9 and TRBJ2-3, the full variable domain is DTGVSQNPRHKITKRGQNVTFRCDPISEHNRLYWYRQTLGQGPEFLTYFQNEAQLEKSRLLSDRFSAERPKGSFSTLEIQRTEQGDSAMYLCASSLQGVGTDTQYFGPGTRLTVL.

The chain couples TRBV18 to TRBJ1-2; D remains ambiguous. Germline V gene sequence: CDR1 KGHSH, CDR2 LQKENI. The CDR3 loop spans 13 amino acids. Trimming removed 4 bases at V and 3 bases at J, with 9 bases between. The CDR3 DNA reads TGTGCCAGCTCACGAGCAGGCGACTATGGCTACACCTTC. This gives the protein CASSRAGDYGYTF. The variable domain in full, completed from reference TRBV18 and TRBJ1-2, reads NAGVMQNPRHLVRRRGQEARLRCSPMKGHSHVYWYRQLPEEGLKFMVYLQKENIIDESGMPKERFSAEFPKEGPSILRIQQVVRGDSAAYFCASSRAGDYGYTFGSGTRLTVV.

The chain joins TRBV18 to TRBJ2-3; 9 bases are shared with TRBD1. V dropped 3 bases and J dropped 1; count of bases not matched to a gene: 8. From germline, CDR1 is KGHSH and CDR2 LQKENI. The CDR3 has 17 residues. This CDR3 reads CASSPFGQGRGTDTQYF. The CDR3 nucleotides are TGTGCCAGCTCACCTTTCGGACAGGGGCGAGGCACAGATACGCAGTATTTT.

The gene calls are TRBV19 and TRBJ1-5; 10 nucleotides agree with TRBD1. In germline, CDR1 is LNHDA, CDR2 SQIVND (reference sequence). With V trimmed by 11 bases and J by 6 bases, 7 bases remained unmatched. CDR3 length: 13 amino acids. CDR3 DNA: TGTGCCGGGGGACAGGGGCTCAGTCAGCCCCAGCATTTT. This encodes CAGGQGLSQPQHF.

The V call is TRBV6-1, the J call TRBJ1-2; 8 nucleotides match TRBD1. The germline V gene has CDR1 MNHNS and CDR2 SASEGT. This CDR3 is 13 amino acids long. J gave up 10 bases and V 6 bases, and 10 bases lay outside the gene matches. The DNA of the CDR3 is TGTGCCAGCAGCCTGAGAGGACAGGGTGACTACACCTTC. This sequence encodes CASSLRGQGDYTF.

This clone was observed a handful of times. The V call is TRBV10-3, the J call TRBJ1-5, with D perhaps matching TRBD1 (6 bases). This CDR3 contains 16 residues. Deletions cut 0 bases from V and 4 bases from J, with 13 bases between. CDR1 is ENHRY and CDR2 is SYGVKD in the germline V gene. As DNA, the CDR3 is TGTGCCATCAGTGAGTCGCCAGGGCAGGGGAATCAGCCCCAGCATTTT. It yields the protein CAISESPGQGNQPQHF.

The chain uses TRBV7-8 and TRBJ2-7, with TRBD2 matching 8 bases. The CDR3 length is 16 residues. CDR1 and CDR2 (germline): SGHVS, FQNEAQ. The J segment lost 6 bases and the V segment lost 5 bases, leaving 15 bases of the junction unmatched. The CDR3 loop reads CASSLRRGAGYGEQYF. The CDR3 nucleotides read TGTGCCAGCAGCCTCCGGCGGGGGGCAGGTTACGGCGAGCAGTACTTC.

The chain has TRBV5-5 and TRBJ2-7, with 7 nucleotides matching TRBD2. This CDR3 contains 15 residues. Unmatched junction bases numbered 9, after V lost 5 bases and J lost 1 base. The germline CDR1 and CDR2 sequences are SGHKS and YYEKEE (reference sequence). The CDR3, as DNA: TGTGCCAGCAGGGCGGGAGTCCCTAAATCCTACGAGCAGTACTTC. This encodes CASRAGVPKSYEQYF.

The chain uses TRBV29-1 and TRBJ2-7; D possibly corresponds to TRBD2 (6 bases). The ends were cut back, 7 bases at V and 3 bases at J, with 16 bases in the middle. The CDR3 loop spans 13 amino acids. Per the germline V gene, CDR1 is SQVTM and CDR2 is ANQGSEA. The CDR3 is CSGERTKNYEQYF. The DNA for the CDR3 is TGCAGCGGTGAGAGGACTAAAAACTACGAGCAGTACTTC.

The V gene is TRBV19, the J gene TRBJ2-3; 16 bases are shared with TRBD2. Germline V gene sequence: CDR1 LNHDA, CDR2 SQIVND (reference sequence). Unmatched junction bases numbered 19, after V lost 3 bases and J lost 1 base. The CDR3 has 23 residues. The CDR3 DNA sequence: TGTGCCAGTAGTATTGCAAAAGGGACTAGCGGGAGGGAAGGTGTTGGGCGCACAGATACGCAGTATTTT. This translates into CASSIAKGTSGREGVGRTDTQYF.

This clone showed up just once. This rearrangement joins TRBV18 to TRBJ1-5; 9 bases are a match to TRBD1. V was pared by 3 bases and J by 6 bases, with 6 bases of the junction left unmatched. The germline CDR1 and CDR2 sequences are KGHSH and LQKENI. This CDR3 is built from 15 residues. The CDR3 protein is CASSPGTGKGQPQHF. The CDR3 coding sequence is TGTGCCAGCTCACCCGGGACAGGGAAGGGTCAGCCCCAGCATTTT.

The rearrangement uses TRBV11-1 and TRBJ2-1, with no clear D. The germline gives CDR1 SGHAT, CDR2 FQDESV (reference sequence). This CDR3 region has 11 residues. The V gene lost 4 bases and the J gene lost 10 bases, with 8 bases spanning the gap. This chain's CDR3 is CASSSAREQFF. CDR3 DNA sequence: TGTGCCAGCAGCTCCGCGAGGGAGCAGTTCTTC.

This chain uses TRBV5-8 with TRBJ2-2; D might be TRBD2 (6 bases). The CDR3 covers 13 residues. Trimming cost V 10 bases and J 5 bases, with 15 bases left between them. Germline values: CDR1 SGHTS, CDR2 YDEGEE. The CDR3 sequence is CAWGGGRTGELFF. CDR3 bases: TGTGCCTGGGGCGGAGGGCGGACCGGGGAGCTGTTTTTT.

The genes are TRBV7-2 and TRBJ2-5, with D tentatively TRBD2 (6 bases). V was shortened by 0 bases and J by 5 bases, with 16 bases between the two germline ends. CDR3 size: 16 residues. CDR1 and CDR2 (germline): SGHTA, FQGNSA. The CDR3 region is CASSLALAAPEETQYF. In DNA, the CDR3 is TGTGCCAGCAGCTTAGCGTTAGCGGCCCCTGAGGAGACCCAGTACTTC. The full variable domain, in which reference TRBV7-2 and TRBJ2-5 provide the parts outside the CDR3, is GAGVSQSPSNKVTEKGKDVELRCDPISGHTALYWYRQSLGQGLEFLIYFQGNSAPDKSGLPSDRFSAERTGGSVSTLTIQRTQQEDSAVYLCASSLALAAPEETQYFGPGTRLLVL.